Below, one TCR beta chain is given with its context. Its specificity is unknown. The data originate from a study of PD-1 blockade in mismatch repair-deficient tumors. For the study at large: Enrolled about 2012-2016, patients had progressing, pretreated mismatch repair-deficient cancers of more than ten types.

Profiled with immunoSEQ multiplex PCR; TCRdb holds only in-frame clones, not every one. The sample includes over 11,000 clones, approximately 84% of them seen just once. Regarding time point: identical approximately nine-day culture without peptide (control). Mismatch repair deficiency was confirmed in all patients, by PCR or immunohistochemistry. Seven or eight ELISpot-reactive neoantigen peptides each drove an approximately 10-day in vitro stimulation. Germline CDR1 reads MNHEY; CDR2 reads SMNVEV (reference sequence). V shed 6 bases and J 4 bases; nucleotides not matched to a gene: 10. This CDR3 spans 16 amino acids.

Sequenced here: cells cultured in vitro, sampled from a patient treated with pembrolizumab. The chain is built from TRBV27 and TRBJ2-1; 9 bases map to TRBD2. The source is an adult with mismatch repair-deficient cancer. The CDR3 DNA sequence: TGTGCCAGCAGCCCGTTTACTAGCGGGCGGTACAATGAGCAGTTCTTC. Its translation: CASSPFTSGRYNEQFF.